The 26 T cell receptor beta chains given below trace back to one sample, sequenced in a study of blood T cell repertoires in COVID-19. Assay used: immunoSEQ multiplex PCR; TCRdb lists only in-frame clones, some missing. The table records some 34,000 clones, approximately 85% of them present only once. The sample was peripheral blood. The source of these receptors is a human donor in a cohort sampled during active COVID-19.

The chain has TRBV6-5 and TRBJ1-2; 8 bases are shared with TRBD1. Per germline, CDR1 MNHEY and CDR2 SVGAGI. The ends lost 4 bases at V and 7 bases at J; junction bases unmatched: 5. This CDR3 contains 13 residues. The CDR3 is CASSSTGERGYTF. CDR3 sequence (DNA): TGTGCCAGCAGTTCGACAGGGGAACGTGGCTACACCTTC.

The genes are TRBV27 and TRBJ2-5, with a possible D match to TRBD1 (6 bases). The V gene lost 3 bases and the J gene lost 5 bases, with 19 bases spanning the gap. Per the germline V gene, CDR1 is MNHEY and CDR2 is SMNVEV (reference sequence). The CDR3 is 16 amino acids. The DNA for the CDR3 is TGTGCCAGCAGTTTGGGACCCGGGACATTGAGGGAGACCCAGTACTTC. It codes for CASSLGPGTLRETQYF.

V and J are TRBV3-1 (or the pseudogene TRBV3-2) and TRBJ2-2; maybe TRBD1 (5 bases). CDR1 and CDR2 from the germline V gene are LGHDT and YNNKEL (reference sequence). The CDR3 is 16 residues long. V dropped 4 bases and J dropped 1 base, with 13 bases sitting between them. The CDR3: CASSPRPRENTGELFF. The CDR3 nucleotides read TGTGCCAGCAGCCCCCGTCCCAGGGAGAACACCGGGGAGCTGTTTTTT.

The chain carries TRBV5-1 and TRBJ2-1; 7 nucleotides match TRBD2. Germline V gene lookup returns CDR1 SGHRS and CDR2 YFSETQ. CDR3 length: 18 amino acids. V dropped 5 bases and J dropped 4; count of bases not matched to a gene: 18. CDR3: CASSSLRGPGLKYNEQFF. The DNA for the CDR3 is TGCGCCAGCAGTAGTCTGCGGGGCCCGGGACTAAAGTACAATGAGCAGTTCTTC.

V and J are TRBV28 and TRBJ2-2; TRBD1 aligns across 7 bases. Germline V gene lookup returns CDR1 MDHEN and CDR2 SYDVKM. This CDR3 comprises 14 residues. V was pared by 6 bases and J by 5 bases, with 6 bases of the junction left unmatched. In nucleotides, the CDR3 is TGTGCCAGCAGGACACAGGGGCGGACCGGGGAGCTGTTTTTT. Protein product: CASRTQGRTGELFF. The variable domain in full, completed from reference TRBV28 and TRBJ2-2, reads DVKVTQSSRYLVKRTGEKVFLECVQDMDHENMFWYRQDPGLGLRLIYFSYDVKMKEKGDIPEGYSVSREKKERFSLILESASTNQTSMYLCASRTQGRTGELFFGEGSRLTVL.

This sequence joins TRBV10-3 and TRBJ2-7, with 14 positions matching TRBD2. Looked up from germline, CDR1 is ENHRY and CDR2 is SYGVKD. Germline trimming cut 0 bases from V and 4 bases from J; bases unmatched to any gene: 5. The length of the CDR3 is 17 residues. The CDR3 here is CAISESTGTSGRYEQYF. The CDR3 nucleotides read TGTGCCATCAGTGAGTCGACTGGGACTAGCGGGAGATACGAGCAGTACTTC.

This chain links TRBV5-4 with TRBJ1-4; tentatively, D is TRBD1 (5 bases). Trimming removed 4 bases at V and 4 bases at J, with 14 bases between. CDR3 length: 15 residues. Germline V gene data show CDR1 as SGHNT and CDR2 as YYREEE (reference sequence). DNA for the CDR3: TGTGCCAGCAGCGCCCGCCAAGACAGTAATGAAAAACTGTTTTTT. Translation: CASSARQDSNEKLFF.

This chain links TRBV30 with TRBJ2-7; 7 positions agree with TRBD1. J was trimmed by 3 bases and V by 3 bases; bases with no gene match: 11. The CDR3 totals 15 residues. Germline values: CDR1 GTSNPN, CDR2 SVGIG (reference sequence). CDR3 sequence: CAWRSITGELYEQYF. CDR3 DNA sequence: TGTGCCTGGAGAAGCATTACAGGGGAGCTCTACGAGCAGTACTTC.

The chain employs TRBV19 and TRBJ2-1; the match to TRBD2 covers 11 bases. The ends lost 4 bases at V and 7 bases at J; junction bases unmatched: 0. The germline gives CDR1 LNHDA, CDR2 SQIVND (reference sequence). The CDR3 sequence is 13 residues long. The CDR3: CASSRLAGNEQFF. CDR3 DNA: TGTGCCAGTAGTAGACTAGCGGGAAATGAGCAGTTCTTC.

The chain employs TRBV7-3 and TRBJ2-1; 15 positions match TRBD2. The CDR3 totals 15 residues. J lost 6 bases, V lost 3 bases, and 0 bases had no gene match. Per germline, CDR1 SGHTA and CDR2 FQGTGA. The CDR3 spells CASSLGLAGGNEQFF. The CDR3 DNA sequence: TGTGCCAGCAGCTTGGGACTAGCGGGAGGCAATGAGCAGTTCTTC.

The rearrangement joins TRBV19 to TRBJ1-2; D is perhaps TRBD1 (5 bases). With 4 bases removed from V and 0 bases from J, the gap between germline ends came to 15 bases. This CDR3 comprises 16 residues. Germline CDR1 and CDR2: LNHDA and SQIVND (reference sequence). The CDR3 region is CASSNPLGGANYGYTF. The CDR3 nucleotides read TGTGCCAGTAGTAACCCCCTGGGGGGAGCTAACTATGGCTACACCTTC.

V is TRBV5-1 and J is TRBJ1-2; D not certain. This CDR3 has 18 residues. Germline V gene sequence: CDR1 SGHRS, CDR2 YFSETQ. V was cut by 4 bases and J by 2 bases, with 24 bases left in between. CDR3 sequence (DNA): TGCGCCAGCAGCGCCGGTTCCCCCACCATACTCCGAAACTATGGCTACACCTTC. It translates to CASSAGSPTILRNYGYTF.

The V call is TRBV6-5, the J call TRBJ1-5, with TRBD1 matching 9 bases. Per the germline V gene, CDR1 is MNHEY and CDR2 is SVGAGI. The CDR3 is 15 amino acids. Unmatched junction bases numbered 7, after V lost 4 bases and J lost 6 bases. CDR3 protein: CASSSGTGISQPQHF. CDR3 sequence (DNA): TGTGCCAGCAGTTCCGGGACAGGGATTAGTCAGCCCCAGCATTTT.

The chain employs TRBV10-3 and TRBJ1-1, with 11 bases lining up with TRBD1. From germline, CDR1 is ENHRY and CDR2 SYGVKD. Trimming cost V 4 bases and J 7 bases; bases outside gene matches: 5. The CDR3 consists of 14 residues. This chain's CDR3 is CAISGGQGASEAFF. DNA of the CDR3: TGTGCCATCAGTGGCGGACAGGGGGCCAGTGAAGCTTTCTTT.

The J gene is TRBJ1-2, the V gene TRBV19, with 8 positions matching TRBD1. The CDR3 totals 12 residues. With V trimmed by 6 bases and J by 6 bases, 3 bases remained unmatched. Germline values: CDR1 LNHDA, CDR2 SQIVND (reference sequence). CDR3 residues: CASSGQGDGYTF. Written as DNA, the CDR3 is TGTGCCAGTAGCGGACAGGGCGATGGCTACACCTTC.

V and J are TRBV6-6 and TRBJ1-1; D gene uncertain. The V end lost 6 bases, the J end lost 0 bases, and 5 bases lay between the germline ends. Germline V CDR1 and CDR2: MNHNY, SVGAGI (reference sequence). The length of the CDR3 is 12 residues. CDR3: CASRLLNTEAFF. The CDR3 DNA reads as TGTGCCAGCAGGTTATTGAACACTGAAGCTTTCTTT.

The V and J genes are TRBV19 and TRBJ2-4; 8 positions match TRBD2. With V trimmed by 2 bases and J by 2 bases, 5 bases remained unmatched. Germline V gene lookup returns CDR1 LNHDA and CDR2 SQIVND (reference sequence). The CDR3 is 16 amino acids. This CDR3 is CASSITSGRPKNIQYF. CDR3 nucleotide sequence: TGTGCCAGTAGTATAACGAGCGGGAGACCCAAAAACATTCAGTACTTC.

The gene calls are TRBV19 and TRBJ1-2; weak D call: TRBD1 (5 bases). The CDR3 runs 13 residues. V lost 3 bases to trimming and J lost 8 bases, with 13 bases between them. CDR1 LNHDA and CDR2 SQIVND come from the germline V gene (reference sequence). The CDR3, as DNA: TGTGCCAGTAGTATTAGCCAGGGTTTGGGCTACACCTTC. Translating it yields CASSISQGLGYTF. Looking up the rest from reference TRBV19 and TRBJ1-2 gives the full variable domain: DGGITQSPKYLFRKEGQNVTLSCEQNLNHDAMYWYRQDPGQGLRLIYYSQIVNDFQKGDIAEGYSVSREKKESFPLTVTSAQKNPTAFYLCASSISQGLGYTFGSGTRLTVV.

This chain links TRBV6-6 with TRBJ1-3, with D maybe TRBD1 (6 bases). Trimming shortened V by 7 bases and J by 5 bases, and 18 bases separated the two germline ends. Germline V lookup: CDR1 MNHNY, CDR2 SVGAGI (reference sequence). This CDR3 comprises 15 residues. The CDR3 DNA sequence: TGTGCCAGCATCCCGGCGGGGGGCCCACGAAACACCATATATTTT. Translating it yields CASIPAGGPRNTIYF.

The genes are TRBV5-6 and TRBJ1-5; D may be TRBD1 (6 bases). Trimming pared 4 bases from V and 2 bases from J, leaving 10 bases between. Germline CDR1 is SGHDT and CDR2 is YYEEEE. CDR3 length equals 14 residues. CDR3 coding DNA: TGTGCCAGCAGCCGAAGACAGGGCAATCAGCCCCAGCATTTT. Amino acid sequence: CASSRRQGNQPQHF.

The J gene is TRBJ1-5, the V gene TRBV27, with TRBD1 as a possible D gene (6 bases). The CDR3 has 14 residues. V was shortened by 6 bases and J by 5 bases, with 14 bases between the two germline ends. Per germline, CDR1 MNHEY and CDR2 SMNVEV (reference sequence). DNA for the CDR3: TGTGCCAGCAGACCCACAGGGTCTTATCAGCCCCAGCATTTT. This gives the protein CASRPTGSYQPQHF.

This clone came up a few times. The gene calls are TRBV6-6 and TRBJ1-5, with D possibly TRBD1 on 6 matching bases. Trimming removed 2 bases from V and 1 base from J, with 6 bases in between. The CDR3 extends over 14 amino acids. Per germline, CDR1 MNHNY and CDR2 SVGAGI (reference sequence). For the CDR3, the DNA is TGTGCCAGCAGTTACCAGGGGAGCAATCAGCCCCAGCATTTT. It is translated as CASSYQGSNQPQHF.

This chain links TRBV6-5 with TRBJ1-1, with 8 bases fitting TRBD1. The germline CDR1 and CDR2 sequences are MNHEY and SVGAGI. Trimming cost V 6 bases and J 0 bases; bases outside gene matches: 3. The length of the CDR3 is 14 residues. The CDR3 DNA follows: TGTGCCAGCAGGCCAGGGGGCATGAACACTGAAGCTTTCTTT. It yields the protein CASRPGGMNTEAFF.

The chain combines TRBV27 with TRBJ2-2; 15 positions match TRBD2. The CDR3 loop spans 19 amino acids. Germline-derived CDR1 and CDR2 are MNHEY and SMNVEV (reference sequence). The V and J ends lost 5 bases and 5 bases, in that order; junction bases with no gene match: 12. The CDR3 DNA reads TGTGCCAGCAGTCTTTACGGGACTAGCGGGAGGAAAGGGACCGGGGAGCTGTTTTTT. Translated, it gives CASSLYGTSGRKGTGELFF.

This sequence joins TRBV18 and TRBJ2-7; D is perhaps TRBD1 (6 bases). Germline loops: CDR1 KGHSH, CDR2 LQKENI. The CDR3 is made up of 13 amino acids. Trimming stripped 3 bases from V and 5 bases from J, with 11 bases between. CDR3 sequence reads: CASSPDRTDEQYF. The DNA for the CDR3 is TGTGCCAGCTCACCGGACAGAACCGACGAGCAGTACTTC.

In nucleotides, the CDR3 is TGTGCCAGCAGCGTAGCAGGGGCGGGCTACAATGAGCAGTTCTTC. It is translated as CASSVAGAGYNEQFF. The V and J genes are TRBV9 and TRBJ2-1, with D possibly matching TRBD1 (6 bases). Trimming removed 0 bases from V and 3 bases from J, with 10 bases in between. The CDR3 totals 15 residues. Germline CDR1 reads SGDLS; CDR2 reads YYNGEE.